These 24 T cell receptor beta chains came from one sample sequenced in a study of cytotoxic CD8 clonotypes in ibrutinib-treated CLL. Profiled with immunoSEQ multiplex PCR; TCRdb holds only in-frame clones, not every one. The profile shows around 330,000 clones, 67% of them singletons. Sample: PBMCs, taken after 36 months of ibrutinib treatment. These receptors all come from a human donor with chronic lymphocytic leukemia.

The chain couples TRBV5-1 to TRBJ1-1; D gene ambiguous. Trimming removed 4 bases from V and 1 base from J, with 8 bases in between. This CDR3 is built from 13 residues. CDR1 is SGHRS and CDR2 is YFSETQ in the germline V gene. CDR3: CASSATENTEAFF. The CDR3 DNA follows: TGCGCCAGCAGCGCAACAGAGAACACTGAAGCTTTCTTT.

The chain carries TRBV5-8 and TRBJ1-6; 7 bases fit TRBD1. Germline V gene sequence: CDR1 SGHTS, CDR2 YDEGEE. This CDR3 spans 15 amino acids. The V gene end was trimmed by 4 bases and the J gene end by 7 bases; junction bases not matched to a gene: 8. CDR3 bases: TGTGCCAGCAGCCTCCAGCCGGGACAGAATTCACCCCTCCACTTT. Its translation: CASSLQPGQNSPLHF. The entire variable domain, with the rest obtained from reference TRBV5-8 and TRBJ1-6, is as follows: EAGVTQSPTHLIKTRGQQATLRCSPISGHTSVYWYQQALGLGLQFLLWYDEGEERNRGNFPPRFSGRQFPNYSSELNVNALELEDSALYLCASSLQPGQNSPLHFGNGTRLTVT.

The chain is built from TRBV11-2 and TRBJ2-7; 8 bases match TRBD2. Germline V lookup: CDR1 SGHAT, CDR2 FQNNGV. V trimming: 1 base; J trimming: 3 bases; junction bases outside the gene matches: 2. The CDR3 is made up of 14 amino acids. The CDR3 sequence is CASSLGGLVYEQYF. In DNA, the CDR3 is TGTGCCAGCAGCTTAGGGGGACTAGTCTACGAGCAGTACTTC.

This chain uses TRBV10-1 with TRBJ2-5; TRBD2 might be the D (5 bases). Germline V CDR1 and CDR2: WNHNN, SYGVQD (reference sequence). The CDR3 runs to 14 residues. V was cut by 2 bases and J by 1 base, with 8 bases left in between. The CDR3 DNA reads as TGCGCCAGCAGTGAGACTAGGCCCCAAGAGACCCAGTACTTC. Translated, it gives CASSETRPQETQYF.

The chain is built from TRBV9 and TRBJ1-2; no definite D call. V was clipped by 0 bases and J by 8 bases, with 8 bases between them. This CDR3 contains 12 residues. Germline CDR1 reads SGDLS; CDR2 reads YYNGEE. CDR3 sequence (DNA): TGTGCCAGCAGCGTAGTTGCTCGGGGCTACACCTTC. It codes for CASSVVARGYTF.

The sample holds one count of this clone. Here the CDR3 reads CAIKSGTGGGGNIQYF. The CDR3, as DNA: TGTGCCATCAAGTCCGGGACAGGGGGCGGGGGCAACATTCAGTACTTC. V gene TRBV10-3 combines with J gene TRBJ2-4; 12 positions match TRBD1. This CDR3 is built from 16 residues. Germline CDR1 ENHRY, CDR2 SYGVKD. Trimming removed 7 bases from V and 7 bases from J; junction bases left unmatched: 11.

The rearrangement joins TRBV5-5 to TRBJ2-3; D is unresolved. Germline CDR1 reads SGHKS; CDR2 reads YYEKEE (reference sequence). CDR3 length: 16 amino acids. Trimming shortened V by 3 bases and J by 6 bases, and 20 bases separated the two germline ends. Here the CDR3 reads CASSSLPAVSADTQYF. CDR3 sequence (DNA): TGTGCCAGCAGCTCCCTCCCGGCTGTCTCGGCTGATACGCAGTATTTT.

This chain joins TRBV28 and TRBJ1-5; tentatively, D is TRBD1 (6 bases). Trimming took off 5 bases at V and 1 base at J, with 9 bases between the two ends. The CDR3 length is 14 residues. Looked up from germline, CDR1 is MDHEN and CDR2 is SYDVKM. Written as DNA, the CDR3 is TGTGCCAGCAGTCGGACAGCAAGCAATCAGCCCCAGCATTTT. Its translation: CASSRTASNQPQHF.

The chain is built from TRBV5-1 and TRBJ2-1; 8 positions agree with TRBD2. The CDR3 loop spans 14 amino acids. CDR1 SGHRS and CDR2 YFSETQ come from the germline V gene. Unmatched junction bases numbered 2, after V lost 4 bases and J lost 2 bases. The CDR3 reads CASSPGLAYNEQFF. CDR3 bases: TGCGCCAGCAGCCCGGGACTAGCCTACAATGAGCAGTTCTTC. The full variable domain, completed using reference TRBV5-1 and TRBJ2-1, is KAGVTQTPRYLIKTRGQQVTLSCSPISGHRSVSWYQQTPGQGLQFLFEYFSETQRNKGNFPGRFSGRQFSNSRSEMNVSTLELGDSALYLCASSPGLAYNEQFFGPGTRLTVL.

The chain's CDR3 is CASSYSRGHNEQFF. DNA for the CDR3: TGTGCCAGCAGTTACTCCCGGGGACATAATGAGCAGTTCTTC. The chain employs TRBV6-5 and TRBJ2-1; possible D gene TRBD1, 6 bases. Per germline, CDR1 MNHEY and CDR2 SVGAGI. Trimming removed 0 bases at V and 7 bases at J, with 10 bases between. CDR3 length: 14 residues.

The V and J genes are TRBV6-5 and TRBJ2-7; no definite D call. CDR1 and CDR2 (germline): MNHEY, SVGAGI. This CDR3 has 14 amino acids. V was pared by 7 bases and J by 2 bases, with 15 bases between. Here the CDR3 DNA reads TGTGCCAGCAAGGAGCTGCCGGGCACCTACGAGCAGTACTTC. It codes for CASKELPGTYEQYF.

The genes are TRBV29-1 and TRBJ2-2, with D perhaps TRBD2 (6 bases). CDR1 is SQVTM and CDR2 is ANQGSEA in the germline V gene. The V end was cut by 4 bases, the J end by 5 bases, with 14 bases between. The length of the CDR3 is 14 residues. CDR3 sequence: CSVVKTSSTGELFF. DNA of the CDR3: TGCAGCGTTGTTAAAACTAGCAGTACCGGGGAGCTGTTTTTT.

Only a few counts were recorded for this clone. J is TRBJ2-7 and V is TRBV28; 7 bases align to TRBD1. This CDR3 comprises 13 residues. The V gene end was trimmed by 10 bases and the J gene end by 0 bases; junction bases not matched to a gene: 6. Germline assignment: CDR1 MDHEN and CDR2 SYDVKM. CDR3 residues: CAITGTDSYEQYF. CDR3 nucleotides: TGTGCCATTACCGGGACAGACTCCTACGAGCAGTACTTC. Full variable domain (rest looked up from reference TRBV28 and TRBJ2-7): DVKVTQSSRYLVKRTGEKVFLECVQDMDHENMFWYRQDPGLGLRLIYFSYDVKMKEKGDIPEGYSVSREKKERFSLILESASTNQTSMYLCAITGTDSYEQYFGPGTRLTVT.

This clone was counted a single time. An end of the junction does not agree with germline; a read error may underlie this. The genes are TRBV6-1 and TRBJ1-2, with D maybe TRBD1 (6 bases). This CDR3 has 15 residues. The germline V gene encodes CDR1 MNHNS and CDR2 SASEGT. The DNA for the CDR3 is TGTGCCAGCAGCGAAGGACCCGGACAGTTATATGGCTACACCTTC. Its protein product is CASSEGPGQLYGYTF.

V is TRBV29-1 and J is TRBJ1-1; 7 bases fit TRBD1. This CDR3 comprises 11 residues. The J segment lost 7 bases and the V segment lost 2 bases, leaving 1 base of the junction unmatched. Looked up from germline, CDR1 is SQVTM and CDR2 is ANQGSEA. CDR3 sequence: CSVERDSEAFF. CDR3 coding DNA: TGCAGCGTTGAAAGGGACAGTGAAGCTTTCTTT.

The chain uses TRBV19 and TRBJ1-6, with D tentatively TRBD1 (6 bases). Germline CDR1 LNHDA, CDR2 SQIVND (reference sequence). CDR3 length: 15 amino acids. Trimming shortened V by 4 bases and J by 8 bases, and 15 bases separated the two germline ends. In nucleotides, the CDR3 is TGTGCCAGTAGTACCCACACAGGGATTCATTCACCCCTCCACTTT. This translates into CASSTHTGIHSPLHF. The full variable domain, with the rest looked up from reference TRBV19 and TRBJ1-6, is DGGITQSPKYLFRKEGQNVTLSCEQNLNHDAMYWYRQDPGQGLRLIYYSQIVNDFQKGDIAEGYSVSREKKESFPLTVTSAQKNPTAFYLCASSTHTGIHSPLHFGNGTRLTVT.

The genes are TRBV6-5 and TRBJ2-5, with a tentative D call TRBD2 (5 bases). In germline, CDR1 is MNHEY, CDR2 SVGAGI. Trimming left V 1 base short and J 4 bases short, with 10 bases between. CDR3 length: 14 residues. In nucleotides, the CDR3 is TGTGCCAGCAGTTACTATGTAGGAGGAGAGACCCAGTACTTC. Protein product: CASSYYVGGETQYF.

CDR3 sequence reads: CSGGTAKETQYF. The CDR3 coding sequence is TGCAGCGGGGGGACGGCAAAAGAGACCCAGTACTTC. The chain recombines TRBV29-1 with TRBJ2-5; D is perhaps TRBD1 or TRBD2 (5 bases each). The CDR3 is 12 residues long. CDR1 SQVTM and CDR2 ANQGSEA come from the germline V gene. The V gene lost 7 bases and the J gene lost 3 bases, with 12 bases spanning the gap.

This clone was seen a few times. CDR3 nucleotide sequence: TGTGCCAGCAGCTTAATCTCTTTCGAGCAGTACTTC. This translates into CASSLISFEQYF. The gene calls are TRBV7-9 and TRBJ2-7; the D is unclear. From germline, CDR1 is SEHNR and CDR2 FQNEAQ (reference sequence). Deletions cut 2 bases from V and 6 bases from J, with 8 bases between. CDR3 length equals 12 residues.

The chain recombines TRBV29-1 with TRBJ2-3; 12 nucleotides agree with TRBD2. This CDR3 is 14 amino acids long. From germline, CDR1 is SQVTM and CDR2 ANQGSEA. Trimming cost V 4 bases and J 5 bases; bases outside gene matches: 4. CDR3 sequence: CSVVGGLAGDTQYF. The CDR3 DNA follows: TGCAGCGTTGTGGGGGGACTAGCGGGAGATACGCAGTATTTT.

This clone has only a few counts. CDR3 amino acids: CASSLKGDRGTYEQYF. The CDR3 DNA follows: TGTGCCAGCAGTTTAAAGGGCGACAGGGGAACCTACGAGCAGTACTTC. The V call is TRBV27, the J call TRBJ2-7, with TRBD1 matching 8 bases. The J segment lost 2 bases and the V segment lost 2 bases, leaving 8 bases of the junction unmatched. The CDR3 is 16 amino acids. CDR1 is MNHEY, CDR2 SMNVEV, per germline (reference sequence).

The gene calls are TRBV25-1 and TRBJ2-2; D is uncertain. This CDR3 has 12 amino acids. V lost 6 bases, J lost 7 bases, and 9 bases lay in between. Germline CDR1 reads MGHDK; CDR2 reads SYGVNS. The CDR3 loop reads CASSLDGGELFF. The CDR3 DNA is TGTGCCAGCAGCCTTGACGGCGGGGAGCTGTTTTTT.

This chain links TRBV7-3 with TRBJ1-6; D not resolved. V lost 5 bases and J lost 0, with 8 bases in between. Germline V lookup: CDR1 SGHTA, CDR2 FQGTGA. This CDR3 spans 15 amino acids. The CDR3 DNA sequence: TGTGCCAGCAGCCCTACGAGCTCCTATAATTCACCCCTCCACTTT. This encodes CASSPTSSYNSPLHF.

This rearrangement joins TRBV10-2 to TRBJ2-5; no clear D. CDR1 WSHSY and CDR2 SAAADI come from the germline V gene. This CDR3 has 15 amino acids. V was trimmed by 0 bases and J by 0 bases, leaving 8 bases between them. The CDR3 DNA reads TGCGCCAGCAGTGAGTCGGGTGATTACCAAGAGACCCAGTACTTC. Protein: CASSESGDYQETQYF.